Listed here are 32 T cell receptor beta chains from one sample, sequenced in a study of OX40 agonist ivuxolimab in advanced cancers. The library was built by means of the immunoSEQ multiplex PCR assay. As stored in TCRdb, this immuneACCESS dataset retains in-frame rearrangements with V and J assigned. A fraction of the clones does not appear; measured against another copy, unresolved V genes explain less than half of the discrepancy, and the remainder lacks a known reason. This sample holds fewer than 70,000 clones; about 84% were observed only once. The ten biggest clones cover roughly 6.1% of the sample. Here the sequenced sample was CD4+ or CD8+ T cells sorted from blood, taken in a trial of the OX40 agonist ivuxolimab. Source of these receptors: an adult with an advanced solid tumor such as melanoma, head and neck, liver or kidney cancer.

This clone was observed once. This sequence joins TRBV18 and TRBJ2-2; D possibly uses TRBD1 or TRBD2 (6 bases each). The CDR3 length is 18 residues. With 1 base removed from V and 2 bases from J, the gap between germline ends came to 17 bases. CDR1 is KGHSH, CDR2 LQKENI, per germline. CDR3 region: CASSPQEAGGTNTGELFF. The CDR3 DNA is TGTGCCAGCTCACCACAAGAGGCCGGGGGCACTAACACCGGGGAGCTGTTTTTT.

The chain carries TRBV20-1 and TRBJ2-5; D is unresolved. Germline lookup yields CDR1 DFQATT and CDR2 SNEGSKA (reference sequence). Trimming removed 6 bases at V and 4 bases at J, with 6 bases between. This CDR3 spans 10 amino acids. CDR3 DNA: TGCAGTGCGGCACCAGAGACCCAGTACTTC. Translating gives CSAAPETQYF.

This rearrangement joins TRBV7-9 to TRBJ2-7, with 7 positions matching TRBD2. From germline, CDR1 is SEHNR and CDR2 FQNEAQ (reference sequence). The CDR3 is 17 residues long. Trimming cost V 5 bases and J 0 bases; bases outside gene matches: 13. The CDR3 protein is CASSPPGGGKSSYEQYF. For the CDR3, the DNA is TGTGCCAGCAGCCCCCCGGGGGGAGGGAAGAGCTCCTACGAGCAGTACTTC.

This clone was found once. The J gene is TRBJ1-1, the V gene TRBV18; 7 bases align to TRBD1. The CDR3 covers 15 residues. After removal of 4 bases from V and 1 base from J, the junction contained 6 bases not matched to a gene. Germline V gene data show CDR1 as KGHSH and CDR2 as LQKENI. CDR3 residues: CASSLATGSNTEAFF. The DNA for the CDR3 is TGTGCCAGCTCACTAGCGACAGGGTCGAACACTGAAGCTTTCTTT.

The chain employs TRBV7-2 and TRBJ2-3; D is perhaps TRBD2 (6 bases). Germline V lookup: CDR1 SGHTA, CDR2 FQGNSA. The CDR3 is 15 residues long. The germline V and J ends were trimmed by 5 bases and 2 bases, with 14 bases remaining between them. The CDR3 region has the DNA TGTGCCAGCAGCCCGCCGGGACTTCCCACAGATACGCAGTATTTT. Translated, it gives CASSPPGLPTDTQYF.

The chain combines TRBV7-3 with TRBJ2-5; D not certain. The J call is doubtful: the DNA matches TRBJ2-7 better. Germline lookup yields CDR1 SGHTA and CDR2 FQGTGA. The CDR3 contains 12 residues. Here the CDR3 DNA reads TGTGCCAGCAGCTCAAACACCTACGAGCAGTACTTC. This gives the protein CASSSNTYEQYF.

This chain joins TRBV7-6 and TRBJ2-5; TRBD1 matches 7 bases. With V trimmed by 3 bases and J by 4 bases, 2 bases remained unmatched. CDR3 length: 13 residues. Germline V gives CDR1 SGHVS, CDR2 FNYEAQ. CDR3 sequence reads: CASSFRDRETQYF. The CDR3 DNA is TGTGCCAGCAGCTTCCGGGACAGAGAGACCCAGTACTTC.

The chain employs TRBV9 and TRBJ2-6; D is unclear. This CDR3 region has 15 residues. Germline-derived CDR1 and CDR2 are SGDLS and YYNGEE. The V gene lost 4 bases and the J gene lost 7 bases, with 15 bases spanning the gap. Written as DNA, the CDR3 is TGTGCCAGCAGCCTAGAAGGTTTCGTAGCCAACGTCCTGACTTTC. Amino acid sequence: CASSLEGFVANVLTF.

A single count supports this clone. The rearrangement links TRBV7-9 to TRBJ1-6; D is perhaps TRBD1 (5 bases). The CDR3 has 17 residues. Trimming took 5 bases from V and 8 from J, leaving 22 bases between them. Per the germline V gene, CDR1 is SEHNR and CDR2 is FQNEAQ (reference sequence). CDR3 residues: CASSPLGGVLLDSPLHF. CDR3 DNA sequence: TGTGCCAGCAGCCCCCTCGGGGGGGTATTACTCGATTCACCCCTCCACTTT.

The V and J genes are TRBV19 and TRBJ1-1; possible D gene TRBD1, 5 bases. V shed 2 bases and J shed 4 bases, with 14 bases lying between them. Germline-derived CDR1 and CDR2 are LNHDA and SQIVND (reference sequence). The CDR3 length is 15 residues. CDR3 in amino acids: CASSITGGISTEAFF. The DNA of the CDR3 is TGTGCCAGTAGTATAACCGGGGGGATAAGCACTGAAGCTTTCTTT.

In the case of this clone: The same CDR3 also results from other DNA sequences found in this sample. This chain uses TRBV2 with TRBJ1-5; perhaps TRBD1 as D (5 bases). The CDR3 loop spans 14 amino acids. The V end lost 3 bases, the J end lost 2 bases, and 8 bases lay between the germline ends. Germline CDR1 is SNHLY and CDR2 is FYNNEI. Here the CDR3 reads CASSDRDRNQPQHF. The CDR3 DNA follows: TGTGCCAGCAGTGACCGGGACCGCAATCAGCCCCAGCATTTT.

V gene TRBV7-8 combines with J gene TRBJ2-5, with 8 bases that match TRBD2. The end of the DNA aligns better with TRBJ2-7, so the J call may be wrong. The CDR3 is 16 residues long. Germline V gene data show CDR1 as SGHVS and CDR2 as FQNEAQ. CDR3 coding DNA: TGTGCCAGCAGCCGCTCCGGAAAAGCGGGGGTTGCCGAGCAGTACTTC. Protein product: CASSRSGKAGVAEQYF.

The genes are TRBV4-1 and TRBJ2-1; possible D gene TRBD1, 5 bases. With 0 bases removed from V and 2 bases from J, the gap between germline ends came to 17 bases. The CDR3 totals 18 residues. In germline, CDR1 is MGHRA, CDR2 YSYEKL. This CDR3 is CASSQDRWSRVAYNEQFF. The CDR3 coding sequence is TGCGCCAGCAGCCAAGATAGATGGTCCAGGGTGGCCTACAATGAGCAGTTCTTC.

The rearrangement links TRBV19 to TRBJ1-4, with TRBD1 matching over 8 bases. Germline assignment: CDR1 LNHDA and CDR2 SQIVND (reference sequence). The CDR3 is 16 amino acids. The V and J ends lost 3 bases and 4 bases, in that order; junction bases with no gene match: 7. The CDR3 loop reads CASSILIGQGNEKLFF. The CDR3 DNA is TGTGCCAGTAGTATTCTGATCGGACAGGGTAATGAAAAACTGTTTTTT.

V usage is TRBV5-5 and J usage is TRBJ2-7; unclear D gene. CDR1 and CDR2 from the germline V gene are SGHKS and YYEKEE (reference sequence). The V and J ends lost 0 bases and 2 bases respectively, with 9 bases between them. The CDR3 has 14 amino acids. The chain's CDR3 is CASSLDPRPYEQYF. In DNA form, the CDR3 reads TGTGCCAGCAGCTTGGATCCCAGGCCCTACGAGCAGTACTTC.

CDR3 residues: CAGGGQGVLDTQYF. As DNA, the CDR3 is TGTGCAGGCGGGGGACAGGGGGTGTTGGATACGCAGTATTTT. The chain recombines TRBV2 with TRBJ2-3; 11 bases match TRBD1. This CDR3 comprises 14 residues. Per the germline V gene, CDR1 is SNHLY and CDR2 is FYNNEI. Based on the CDR3 plus reference TRBV2 and TRBJ2-3, the full variable domain is EPEVTQTPSHQVTQMGQEVILRCVPISNHLYFYWYRQILGQKVEFLVSFYNNEISEKSEIFDDQFSVERPDGSNFTLKIRSTKLEDSAMYFCAGGGQGVLDTQYFGPGTRLTVL.

This clone was detected once. The chain has TRBV9 and TRBJ2-4; D not resolved. Germline CDR1 is SGDLS and CDR2 is YYNGEE. The germline V and J ends were trimmed by 4 bases and 4 bases, with 12 bases remaining between them. This CDR3 has 14 residues. CDR3: CASSPGHLKNIQYF. The CDR3 coding sequence is TGTGCCAGCAGCCCCGGGCACCTAAAAAACATTCAGTACTTC.

J is TRBJ2-1 and V is TRBV7-2; 11 bases map to TRBD2. V lost 3 bases and J lost 2; bases outside the gene matches: 6. The CDR3 is 17 amino acids. Germline CDR1 reads SGHTA; CDR2 reads FQGNSA. The chain's CDR3 is CASSLTSGIRTYNEQFF. For the CDR3, the DNA is TGTGCCAGCAGCTTGACTAGCGGGATTCGGACCTACAATGAGCAGTTCTTC.

The chain carries TRBV18 and TRBJ2-7, with 10 nucleotides matching TRBD2. Germline lookup yields CDR1 KGHSH and CDR2 LQKENI. This CDR3 is built from 14 residues. The ends lost 3 bases at V and 4 bases at J; junction bases unmatched: 3. The DNA of the CDR3 is TGTGCCAGCTCACCCCGGACTAGCGGTTACGAGCAGTACTTC. It is translated as CASSPRTSGYEQYF.

The chain links TRBV6-6 to TRBJ2-5; possibly TRBD2 for D (5 bases). The CDR3 contains 16 residues. Trimming took 0 bases from V and 5 from J, leaving 16 bases between them. Germline CDR1 MNHNY, CDR2 SVGAGI (reference sequence). CDR3: CASSYSFGMLNETQYF. DNA of the CDR3: TGTGCCAGCAGTTACTCATTCGGGATGCTCAATGAGACCCAGTACTTC.

V and J are TRBV5-1 and TRBJ1-6; 7 bases match TRBD1. V lost 4 bases and J lost 0; bases outside the gene matches: 4. Germline CDR1 reads SGHRS; CDR2 reads YFSETQ. This CDR3 has 16 amino acids. The CDR3 coding sequence is TGCGCCAGCAGCCAGACAGGGAGCTCCTATAATTCACCCCTCCACTTT. Its translation is CASSQTGSSYNSPLHF.

J is TRBJ1-3 and V is TRBV5-5; D call uncertain. Germline values: CDR1 SGHKS, CDR2 YYEKEE (reference sequence). The CDR3 is made up of 13 amino acids. V was clipped by 2 bases and J by 2 bases, with 5 bases between them. The CDR3 DNA reads as TGTGCCAGCAGCTTTGGCGCTGGAAACACCATATATTTT. Translated: CASSFGAGNTIYF. Together with reference TRBV5-5 and TRBJ1-3, the CDR3 gives the full variable domain: DAGVTQSPTHLIKTRGQQVTLRCSPISGHKSVSWYQQVLGQGPQFIFQYYEKEERGRGNFPDRFSARQFPNYSSELNVNALLLGDSALYLCASSFGAGNTIYFGEGSWLTVV.

This clone was counted once. In DNA form, the CDR3 reads TGTGCCAGCAGTCAAACAGGGGGCGCGACTGAAGCTTTCTTT. Translating gives CASSQTGGATEAFF. V is TRBV6-5 and J is TRBJ1-1, with TRBD1 identical over 9 bases. There are 14 residues in the CDR3. J gave up 5 bases and V 5 bases, and 6 bases lay outside the gene matches. The V gene's germline CDR1 is MNHEY and CDR2 SVGAGI.

The rearrangement links TRBV30 to TRBJ1-3; D remains ambiguous. The CDR3 sequence is 13 residues long. CDR1 is GTSNPN and CDR2 is SVGIG in the germline V gene (reference sequence). V was trimmed by 1 base and J by 2 bases, leaving 6 bases between them. The CDR3 DNA reads as TGTGCCTGGAGTGGAGCGGCTGGAAACACCATATATTTT. This encodes CAWSGAAGNTIYF.

The chain couples TRBV5-1 to TRBJ1-3; 10 bases line up with TRBD1. With V trimmed by 4 bases and J by 4 bases, 8 bases remained unmatched. The CDR3 runs 16 residues. Per germline, CDR1 SGHRS and CDR2 YFSETQ. Here the CDR3 DNA reads TGCGCCAGCAGCCCACCGGGGACAGGGGTCGGAAACACCATATATTTT. This gives the protein CASSPPGTGVGNTIYF.

This chain joins TRBV28 and TRBJ2-1, with 8 bases fitting TRBD1. J lost 0 bases, V lost 6 bases, and 1 base had no gene match. This CDR3 spans 14 amino acids. The germline gives CDR1 MDHEN, CDR2 SYDVKM. Here the CDR3 DNA reads TGTGCCAGCAGGACAGGGGTCTCCTACAATGAGCAGTTCTTC. This codes for CASRTGVSYNEQFF.

This chain joins TRBV28 and TRBJ2-5, with 11 bases aligning to TRBD2. Trimming at V came to 1 base and at J to 2 bases, leaving 0 bases not matched to a gene. The CDR3 is made up of 15 amino acids. Germline CDR1 is MDHEN and CDR2 is SYDVKM. This chain's CDR3 is CASSLSSGGQETQYF. As DNA, the CDR3 is TGTGCCAGCAGTTTATCTAGCGGGGGGCAAGAGACCCAGTACTTC.

The chain employs TRBV18 and TRBJ2-4; D is tentatively TRBD1 or TRBD2 (5 bases each). CDR1 and CDR2 (germline): KGHSH, LQKENI. The ends were cut back, 0 bases at V and 0 bases at J, with 9 bases in the middle. The CDR3 has 16 residues. Here the CDR3 reads CASSPPEGLAKNIQYF. The CDR3 DNA sequence: TGTGCCAGCTCACCACCAGAGGGGTTAGCCAAAAACATTCAGTACTTC.

This chain links TRBV5-4 with TRBJ2-6, with 9 bases lining up with TRBD1. The CDR3 contains 17 residues. Trimming cost V 4 bases and J 0 bases; bases outside gene matches: 5. CDR1 is SGHNT, CDR2 YYREEE, per germline (reference sequence). The CDR3 DNA is TGTGCCAGCAGCACGGGACAGGGTGCCTCTGGGGCCAACGTCCTGACTTTC. Translation: CASSTGQGASGANVLTF. Full variable domain (rest looked up from reference TRBV5-4 and TRBJ2-6): ETGVTQSPTHLIKTRGQQVTLRCSSQSGHNTVSWYQQALGQGPQFIFQYYREEENGRGNFPPRFSGLQFPNYSSELNVNALELDDSALYLCASSTGQGASGANVLTFGAGSRLTVL.

This clone occurred a few times. The rearrangement uses TRBV19 and TRBJ2-7; no clear D. Germline CDR1 reads LNHDA; CDR2 reads SQIVND (reference sequence). CDR3 size: 12 residues. V was pared by 6 bases and J by 6 bases, with 12 bases between. Here the CDR3 reads CASSHIGSEQYF. The CDR3 DNA reads as TGTGCCAGTAGCCATATCGGTAGCGAGCAGTACTTC.

The genes are TRBV7-2 and TRBJ2-2, with D possibly being TRBD2 (5 bases). CDR3 size: 14 residues. CDR1 is SGHTA and CDR2 is FQGNSA in the germline V gene. Trimming removed 4 bases from V and 1 base from J, with 7 bases in between. CDR3 nucleotides: TGTGCCAGCAGCTCGAGCGGGAACACCGGGGAGCTGTTTTTT. It is translated as CASSSSGNTGELFF.

The V call is TRBV18, the J call TRBJ1-1, with 9 nucleotides matching TRBD1. The CDR3 extends over 13 amino acids. Germline V gives CDR1 KGHSH, CDR2 LQKENI. Trimming at V came to 4 bases and at J to 3 bases, leaving 0 bases not matched to a gene. The CDR3 coding sequence is TGTGCCAGCTCACGGGACAGGGACACTGAAGCTTTCTTT. Translating it yields CASSRDRDTEAFF.